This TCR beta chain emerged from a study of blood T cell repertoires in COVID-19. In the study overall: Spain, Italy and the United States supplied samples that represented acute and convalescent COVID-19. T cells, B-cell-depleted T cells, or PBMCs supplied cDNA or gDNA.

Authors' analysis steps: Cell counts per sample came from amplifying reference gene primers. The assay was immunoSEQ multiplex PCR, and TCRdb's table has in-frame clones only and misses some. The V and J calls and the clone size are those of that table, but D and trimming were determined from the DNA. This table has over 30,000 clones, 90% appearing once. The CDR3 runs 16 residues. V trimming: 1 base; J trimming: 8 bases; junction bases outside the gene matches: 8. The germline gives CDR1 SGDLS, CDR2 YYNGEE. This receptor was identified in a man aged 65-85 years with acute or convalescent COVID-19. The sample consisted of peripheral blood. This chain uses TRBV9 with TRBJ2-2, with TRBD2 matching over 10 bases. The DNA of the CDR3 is TGTGCCAGCAGCGTATCCAGCGGGAGGGCTATAGGGGAGCTGTTTTTT. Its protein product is CASSVSSGRAIGELFF.